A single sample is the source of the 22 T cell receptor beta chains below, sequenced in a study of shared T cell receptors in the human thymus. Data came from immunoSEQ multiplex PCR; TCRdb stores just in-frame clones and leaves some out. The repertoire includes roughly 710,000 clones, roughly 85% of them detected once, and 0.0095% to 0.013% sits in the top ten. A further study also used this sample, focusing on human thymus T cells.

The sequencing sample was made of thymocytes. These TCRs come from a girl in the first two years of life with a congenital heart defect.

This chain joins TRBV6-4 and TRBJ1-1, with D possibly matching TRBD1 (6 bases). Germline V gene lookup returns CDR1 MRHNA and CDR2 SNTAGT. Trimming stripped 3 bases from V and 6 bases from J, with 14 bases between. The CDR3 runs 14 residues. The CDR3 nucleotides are TGTGCCAGCAGTGAGGGACCGCGGGGGCCTGAAGCTTTCTTT. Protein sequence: CASSEGPRGPEAFF.

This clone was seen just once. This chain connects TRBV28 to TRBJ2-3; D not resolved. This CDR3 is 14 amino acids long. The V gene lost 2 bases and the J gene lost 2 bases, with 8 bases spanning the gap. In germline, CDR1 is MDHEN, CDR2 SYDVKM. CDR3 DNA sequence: TGTGCCAGCAGTTTAGTAATAGACACAGATACGCAGTATTTT. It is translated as CASSLVIDTDTQYF. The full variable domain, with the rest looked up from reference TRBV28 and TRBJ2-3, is DVKVTQSSRYLVKRTGEKVFLECVQDMDHENMFWYRQDPGLGLRLIYFSYDVKMKEKGDIPEGYSVSREKKERFSLILESASTNQTSMYLCASSLVIDTDTQYFGPGTRLTVL.

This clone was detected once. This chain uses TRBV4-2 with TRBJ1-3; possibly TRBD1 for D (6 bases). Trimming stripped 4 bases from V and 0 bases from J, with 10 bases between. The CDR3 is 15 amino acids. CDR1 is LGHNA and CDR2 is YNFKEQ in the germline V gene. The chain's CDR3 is CASSPRQASGNTIYF. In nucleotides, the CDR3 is TGTGCCAGCAGCCCGCGACAGGCCTCTGGAAACACCATATATTTT.

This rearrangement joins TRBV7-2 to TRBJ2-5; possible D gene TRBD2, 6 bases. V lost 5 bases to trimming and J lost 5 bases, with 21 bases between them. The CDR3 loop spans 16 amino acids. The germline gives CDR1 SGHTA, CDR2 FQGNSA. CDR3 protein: CASSPSQTAGGETQYF. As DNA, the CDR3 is TGTGCCAGCAGCCCCTCCCAGACTGCAGGAGGGGAGACCCAGTACTTC.

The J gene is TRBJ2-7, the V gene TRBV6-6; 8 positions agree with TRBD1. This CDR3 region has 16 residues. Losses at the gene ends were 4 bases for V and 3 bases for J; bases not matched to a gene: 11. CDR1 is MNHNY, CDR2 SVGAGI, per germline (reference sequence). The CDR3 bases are TGTGCCAGCAGTTGCTTGGACAGGGAGCCCTACTACGAGCAGTACTTC. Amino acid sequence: CASSCLDREPYYEQYF.

The CDR3 DNA reads TGTGCCAGCGGCGGTCCCAGTACCTACGAGCAGTACTTC. It codes for CASGGPSTYEQYF. The chain recombines TRBV28 with TRBJ2-7; D is undetermined. CDR3 length equals 13 residues. Trimming took 8 bases from V and 2 from J, leaving 13 bases between them. Germline CDR1 is MDHEN and CDR2 is SYDVKM.

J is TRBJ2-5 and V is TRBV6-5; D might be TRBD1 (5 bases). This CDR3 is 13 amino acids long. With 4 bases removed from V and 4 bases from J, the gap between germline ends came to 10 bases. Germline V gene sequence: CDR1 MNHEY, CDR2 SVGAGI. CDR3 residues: CASSSGKAETQYF. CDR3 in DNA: TGTGCCAGCAGTTCAGGGAAGGCAGAGACCCAGTACTTC.

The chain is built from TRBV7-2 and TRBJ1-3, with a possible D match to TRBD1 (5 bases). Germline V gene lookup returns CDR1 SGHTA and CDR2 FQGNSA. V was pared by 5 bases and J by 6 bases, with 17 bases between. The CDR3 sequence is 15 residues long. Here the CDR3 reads CASSPDSTWKNTIYF. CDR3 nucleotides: TGTGCCAGCAGCCCTGACAGCACCTGGAAAAACACCATATATTTT.

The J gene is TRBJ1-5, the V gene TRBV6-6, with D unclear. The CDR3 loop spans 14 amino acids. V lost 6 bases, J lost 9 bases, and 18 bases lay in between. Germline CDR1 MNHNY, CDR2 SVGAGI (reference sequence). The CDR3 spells CASRTAAGYLPQHF. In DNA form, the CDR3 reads TGTGCCAGCAGGACTGCCGCCGGCTATTTGCCCCAGCATTTT.

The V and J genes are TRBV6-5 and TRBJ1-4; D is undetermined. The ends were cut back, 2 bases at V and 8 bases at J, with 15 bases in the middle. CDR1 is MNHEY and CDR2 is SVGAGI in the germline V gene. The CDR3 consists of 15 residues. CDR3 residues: CASSYTWGGREKLFF. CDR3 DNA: TGTGCCAGCAGTTACACGTGGGGAGGGAGAGAAAAACTGTTTTTT.

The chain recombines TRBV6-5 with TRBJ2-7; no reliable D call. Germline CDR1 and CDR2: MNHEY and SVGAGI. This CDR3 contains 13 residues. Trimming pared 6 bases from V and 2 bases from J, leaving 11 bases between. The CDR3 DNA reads TGTGCCAGCAGCCCCGGTTCTACCTACGAGCAGTACTTC. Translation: CASSPGSTYEQYF.

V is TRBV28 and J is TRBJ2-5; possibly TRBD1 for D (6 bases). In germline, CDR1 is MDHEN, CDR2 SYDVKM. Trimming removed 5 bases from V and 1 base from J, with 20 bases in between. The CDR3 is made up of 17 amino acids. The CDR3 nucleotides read TGTGCCAGCAGTCCTAAGAAACCACAGGGATCCCAAGAGACCCAGTACTTC. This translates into CASSPKKPQGSQETQYF.

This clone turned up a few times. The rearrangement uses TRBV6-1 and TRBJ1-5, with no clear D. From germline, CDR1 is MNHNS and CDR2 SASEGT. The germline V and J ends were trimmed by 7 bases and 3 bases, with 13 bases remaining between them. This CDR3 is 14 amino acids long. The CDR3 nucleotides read TGTGCCAGCAAACCATACAGCAACAATCAGCCCCAGCATTTT. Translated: CASKPYSNNQPQHF.

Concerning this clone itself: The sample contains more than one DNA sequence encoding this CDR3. This chain's CDR3 is CASSPQGGTEAFF. The CDR3 DNA sequence: TGCGCCAGCAGCCCCCAGGGTGGCACTGAAGCTTTCTTT. The rearrangement links TRBV5-1 to TRBJ1-1; possible D gene TRBD1, 5 bases. The germline gives CDR1 SGHRS, CDR2 YFSETQ. V was trimmed by 4 bases and J by 4 bases, leaving 11 bases between them. The CDR3 extends over 13 amino acids.

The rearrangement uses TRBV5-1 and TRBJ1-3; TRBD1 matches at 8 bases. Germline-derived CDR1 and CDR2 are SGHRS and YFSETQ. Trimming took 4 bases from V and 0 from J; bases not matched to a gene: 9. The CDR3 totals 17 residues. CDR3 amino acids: CASSLGQGKPSGNTIYF. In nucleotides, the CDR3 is TGCGCCAGCAGCCTCGGACAGGGAAAGCCCTCTGGAAACACCATATATTTT.

CDR3 region: CASSFYRWDMVYTF. The DNA for the CDR3 is TGTGCCAGCAGTTTCTACAGGTGGGACATGGTCTACACCTTC. The gene calls are TRBV28 and TRBJ1-2, with a tentative D call TRBD1 (6 bases). V lost 3 bases, J lost 10 bases, and 18 bases lay in between. The CDR3 runs to 14 residues. CDR1 and CDR2 (germline): MDHEN, SYDVKM.

CDR3 protein: CASSPRDRAGSPLHF. The CDR3 region has the DNA TGTGCCAGCTCACCACGGGACAGGGCGGGTTCACCCCTCCACTTT. The gene calls are TRBV18 and TRBJ1-6; 9 bases are shared with TRBD1. The germline V gene has CDR1 KGHSH and CDR2 LQKENI. V dropped 1 base and J dropped 9; count of bases not matched to a gene: 4. This CDR3 region has 15 residues.

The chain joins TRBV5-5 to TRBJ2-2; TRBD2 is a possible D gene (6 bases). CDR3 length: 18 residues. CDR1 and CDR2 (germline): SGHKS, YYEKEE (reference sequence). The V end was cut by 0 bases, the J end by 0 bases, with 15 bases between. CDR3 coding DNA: TGTGCCAGCAGCTTGGGGGGGGTAGTACGAGCGAACACCGGGGAGCTGTTTTTT. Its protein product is CASSLGGVVRANTGELFF.

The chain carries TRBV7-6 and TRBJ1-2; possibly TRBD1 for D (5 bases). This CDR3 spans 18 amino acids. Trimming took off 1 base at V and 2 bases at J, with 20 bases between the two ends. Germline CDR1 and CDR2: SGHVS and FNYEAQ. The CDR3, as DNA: TGTGCCAGCAGCTTAGGGGCCATGGGGCCCTCGCCAAACTATGGCTACACCTTC. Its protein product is CASSLGAMGPSPNYGYTF.

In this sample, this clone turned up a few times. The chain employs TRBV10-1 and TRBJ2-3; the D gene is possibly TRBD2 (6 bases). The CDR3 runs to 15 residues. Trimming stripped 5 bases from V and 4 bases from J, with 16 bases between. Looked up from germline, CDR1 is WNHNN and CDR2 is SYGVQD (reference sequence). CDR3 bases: TGCGCCAGCAGTCAACTAGGTGGAGGGGCAGATACGCAGTATTTT. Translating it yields CASSQLGGGADTQYF.

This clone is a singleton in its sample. CDR3 protein: CASSFTSPGSYGYTF. The CDR3 nucleotides read TGTGCCAGCAGCTTTACTTCACCGGGGAGCTATGGCTACACCTTC. The rearrangement uses TRBV11-2 and TRBJ1-2, with D unresolved. This CDR3 has 15 residues. Germline V gene data show CDR1 as SGHAT and CDR2 as FQNNGV. V was shortened by 3 bases and J by 4 bases, with 15 bases between the two germline ends.

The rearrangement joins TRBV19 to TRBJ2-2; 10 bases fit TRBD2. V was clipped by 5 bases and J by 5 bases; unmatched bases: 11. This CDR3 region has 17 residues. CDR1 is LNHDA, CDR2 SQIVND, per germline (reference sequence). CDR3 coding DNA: TGTGCCAGTAGTCCCCGCCCCGGACTAGCGGAAACCGGGGAGCTGTTTTTT. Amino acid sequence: CASSPRPGLAETGELFF. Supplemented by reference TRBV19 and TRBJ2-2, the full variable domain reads DGGITQSPKYLFRKEGQNVTLSCEQNLNHDAMYWYRQDPGQGLRLIYYSQIVNDFQKGDIAEGYSVSREKKESFPLTVTSAQKNPTAFYLCASSPRPGLAETGELFFGEGSRLTVL.